This T cell receptor beta chain emerged from a study of spatial heterogeneity in lung cancer. Study summary: Alpha-chain sequences were detected in numbers that were consistently lower than beta-chain sequences. Each distinct TCR and UMI combination averaged more than ten appearances in raw reads. Whole-study findings and limits: Among blood samples, ubiquitous expanded tumor TCRs appeared more at resection than at follow-up.

Time point: sample taken at primary tumor resection. The authors sequenced whole RNA from tumor, nontumor lung or frozen PBMC without sorting. Germline lookup yields CDR1 DFQATT and CDR2 SNEGSKA (reference sequence). Trimming took 7 bases from V and 4 from J, leaving 16 bases between them. The CDR3 length is 13 residues. In the case of this clonotype: Antigen specificity is unknown.

Each TCR cDNA molecule carried a unique molecular identifier. From the 5' RACE reads, TCRdb called clonotypes with MiXCR, one entry per CDR3 protein. The sample yields 40,000 to 45,000 distinct CDR3 sequences, 6% to 7% seen once. This chain links TRBV20-1 with TRBJ1-1, with D perhaps matching TRBD1 (6 bases). This TCR came from a female donor with early-stage non-small cell lung cancer. Material: PBMCs, obtained at surgery. CDR3 protein: CSVTSGVATEAFF. CDR3 nucleotide sequence: TGCAGTGTCACGTCAGGGGTGGCCACTGAAGCTTTCTTT.